A single sample gave rise to the 23 T cell receptor beta chains below, sequenced in a study of CD8 T cells in ankylosing spondylitis. One entry per CDR3 protein, called by TCRdb with MiXCR from the 5' RACE reads. The data contain 250,000 or so distinct CDR3 sequences, around 25% of them singletons. Sample: blood, either unsorted or a sorted T cell fraction (not recorded which). The receptors come from a male donor with ankylosing spondylitis or in good health (not recorded which).

This clonotype was seen ten or more times. The chain recombines TRBV20-1 with TRBJ1-5, with D possibly being TRBD1 (5 bases). Germline assignment: CDR1 DFQATT and CDR2 SNEGSKA (reference sequence). V lost 2 bases to trimming and J lost 0 bases, with 14 bases between them. The CDR3 spans 16 residues. The CDR3 loop reads CSARTGSGYSNQPQHF. The CDR3 bases are TGCAGTGCTAGAACAGGATCGGGGTATAGCAATCAGCCCCAGCATTTT.

V is TRBV7-6 and J is TRBJ2-1; 8 positions agree with TRBD2. V was clipped by 5 bases and J by 3 bases; unmatched bases: 12. The V gene's germline CDR1 is SGHVS and CDR2 FNYEAQ. The CDR3 spans 17 residues. CDR3 nucleotides: TGTGCCAGCAGCCACAGTAGCGGGGCCAGAAACTACAATGAGCAGTTCTTC. It specifies CASSHSSGARNYNEQFF.

The gene calls are TRBV29-1 and TRBJ1-5, with D unresolved. Looked up from germline, CDR1 is SQVTM and CDR2 is ANQGSEA. CDR3 size: 14 residues. Trimming took off 0 bases at V and 0 bases at J, with 6 bases between the two ends. The CDR3 bases are TGCAGCGTTGAAGAGGAACATAGCAATCAGCCCCAGCATTTT. It encodes CSVEEEHSNQPQHF.

This clonotype was detected many times. V is TRBV20-1 and J is TRBJ1-5; TRBD1 matches 10 bases. V was pared by 5 bases and J by 6 bases, with 4 bases of the junction left unmatched. From germline, CDR1 is DFQATT and CDR2 SNEGSKA (reference sequence). The CDR3 is 13 residues long. This chain's CDR3 is CSAAGTGAQPQHF. DNA of the CDR3: TGCAGTGCTGCCGGGACAGGGGCTCAGCCCCAGCATTTT.

The chain couples TRBV5-1 to TRBJ2-3; no clear D. CDR3 length: 16 residues. V lost 0 bases, J lost 4 bases, and 15 bases lay in between. In germline, CDR1 is SGHRS, CDR2 YFSETQ. CDR3 coding DNA: TGCGCCAGCAGCTTGGGACGCGCGCTTATAGCAGATACGCAGTATTTT. Encoded protein: CASSLGRALIADTQYF.

This clonotype has just one count. This chain links TRBV5-1 with TRBJ2-2, with 9 bases identical to TRBD1. CDR3 length: 16 residues. V was pared by 4 bases and J by 2 bases, with 6 bases of the junction left unmatched. Germline V gene sequence: CDR1 SGHRS, CDR2 YFSETQ. CDR3 DNA sequence: TGCGCCAGCAGCAAAGGACAGGGGACCAACACCGGGGAGCTGTTTTTT. This sequence encodes CASSKGQGTNTGELFF.

The chain employs TRBV20-1 and TRBJ2-2, with 7 bases matching TRBD2. The germline V gene encodes CDR1 DFQATT and CDR2 SNEGSKA (reference sequence). Losses at the gene ends were 3 bases for V and 0 bases for J; bases not matched to a gene: 10. This CDR3 is 17 amino acids long. In nucleotides, the CDR3 is TGCAGTGCTAGTCTACGAGCCGGGGGGTCGAACACCGGGGAGCTGTTTTTT. This translates into CSASLRAGGSNTGELFF.

The genes are TRBV20-1 and TRBJ1-2; no clear D. V dropped 0 bases and J dropped 4 bases, with 12 bases sitting between them. Germline V gene sequence: CDR1 DFQATT, CDR2 SNEGSKA (reference sequence). The CDR3 is made up of 14 amino acids. The CDR3 DNA sequence: TGCAGTGCTAGAGATTTCAACAGTCTCTATGGCTACACCTTC. Amino acid sequence: CSARDFNSLYGYTF.

This clonotype was counted a few times. The gene calls are TRBV12-3 or TRBV12-4 and TRBJ2-5; D perhaps matches TRBD2 (6 bases). The CDR3 is made up of 15 amino acids. Trimming removed 3 bases from V and 0 bases from J, with 11 bases in between. CDR3 bases: TGTGCCAGCAGTTTCTGGCGGGGCTACCAAGAGACCCAGTACTTC. It encodes CASSFWRGYQETQYF.

The V gene is TRBV12-3 or TRBV12-4, the J gene TRBJ2-1; the D is unclear. The V end lost 7 bases, the J end lost 6 bases, and 19 bases lay between the germline ends. There are 15 residues in the CDR3. In DNA, the CDR3 is TGTGCCAGCACCCTCACCTACCCGACGACCAATGAGCAGTTCTTC. Translating gives CASTLTYPTTNEQFF.

The chain combines TRBV29-1 with TRBJ2-5; 8 nucleotides align to TRBD2. Germline V CDR1 and CDR2: SQVTM, ANQGSEA. CDR3 length: 15 residues. Trimming took 5 bases from V and 2 from J; bases not matched to a gene: 10. The CDR3 DNA sequence: TGCAGCGTTTGGACGGGGGGGGGGGCACAAGAGACCCAGTACTTC. This sequence encodes CSVWTGGGAQETQYF. Drawing the rest from reference TRBV29-1 and TRBJ2-5, the complete variable domain is SAVISQKPSRDICQRGTSLTIQCQVDSQVTMMFWYRQQPGQSLTLIATANQGSEATYESGFVIDKFPISRPNLTFSTLTVSNMSPEDSSIYLCSVWTGGGAQETQYFGPGTRLLVL.

This clonotype was recorded many times. The V call is TRBV20-1, the J call TRBJ2-1; the D gene is possibly TRBD2 (7 bases). Germline values: CDR1 DFQATT, CDR2 SNEGSKA (reference sequence). The length of the CDR3 is 15 residues. The V end lost 5 bases, the J end lost 7 bases, and 21 bases lay between the germline ends. The CDR3 sequence is CSAPHGAGAWNEQFF. The DNA of the CDR3 is TGCAGTGCTCCGCACGGGGCGGGGGCTTGGAATGAGCAGTTCTTC.

At least ten counts were recorded for this clonotype. The rearrangement links TRBV7-2 to TRBJ2-7; D gene ambiguous. V was clipped by 0 bases and J by 3 bases, with 6 bases between them. This CDR3 comprises 13 residues. Germline CDR1 is SGHTA and CDR2 is FQGNSA. The CDR3 sequence: CASSLALRYEQYF. CDR3 bases: TGTGCCAGCAGCTTAGCGCTACGCTACGAGCAGTACTTC.

V gene TRBV4-1 combines with J gene TRBJ2-3; 10 bases match TRBD2. Per the germline V gene, CDR1 is MGHRA and CDR2 is YSYEKL. The CDR3 length is 13 residues. V trimming: 6 bases; J trimming: 10 bases; junction bases outside the gene matches: 7. CDR3 DNA: TGCGCCAGCAGAGCTAGCGGGGGCGCCGCGCAGTATTTT. Translation gives CASRASGGAAQYF.

This clonotype has just a few counts. V gene TRBV24-1 combines with J gene TRBJ2-1; no clear D gene. The germline V gene encodes CDR1 KGHDR and CDR2 SFDVKD. The CDR3 extends over 13 amino acids. The ends were cut back, 4 bases at V and 7 bases at J, with 10 bases in the middle. The CDR3 nucleotides read TGTGCCACCAGTGACCCCCCCGGGAATGAGCAGTTCTTC. Translated: CATSDPPGNEQFF.

This clonotype was counted ten times or more. The genes are TRBV20-1 and TRBJ1-1, with D possibly being TRBD1 (5 bases). CDR1 is DFQATT, CDR2 SNEGSKA, per germline (reference sequence). The ends were cut back, 6 bases at V and 3 bases at J, with 11 bases in the middle. CDR3 length equals 12 residues. The CDR3: CSAQKGHTEAFF. The CDR3 DNA reads TGCAGTGCCCAGAAGGGACACACTGAAGCTTTCTTT.

This chain uses TRBV20-1 with TRBJ2-5; the match to TRBD1 covers 9 bases. The CDR3 loop spans 18 amino acids. The germline V gene encodes CDR1 DFQATT and CDR2 SNEGSKA (reference sequence). V shed 1 base and J 5 bases; nucleotides not matched to a gene: 17. The DNA of the CDR3 is TGCAGTGCTAGAGGGACAGGGACAGGGAAACTGTCCATGGAGACCCAGTACTTC. This encodes CSARGTGTGKLSMETQYF.

The chain combines TRBV2 with TRBJ1-5, with unresolved D. The CDR3 sequence is 14 residues long. Germline V gene lookup returns CDR1 SNHLY and CDR2 FYNNEI. The V end was cut by 8 bases, the J end by 3 bases, with 14 bases between. CDR3 nucleotides: TGTGCCAGCTCGCCGACGGACGTCAATCAGCCCCAGCATTTT. This codes for CASSPTDVNQPQHF.

The J gene is TRBJ1-5, the V gene TRBV12-3 or TRBV12-4; 7 bases fit TRBD1. The V and J ends lost 9 bases and 7 bases, in that order; junction bases with no gene match: 15. There are 15 residues in the CDR3. Here the CDR3 DNA reads TGTGCCAGGAGTCAAGGTGACAGGGTGGAGCAGCCCCAGCATTTT. Encoded protein: CARSQGDRVEQPQHF.

The J gene is TRBJ1-1, the V gene TRBV28, with TRBD1 matching 7 bases. Unmatched junction bases numbered 8, after V lost 4 bases and J lost 0 bases. The CDR3 consists of 16 residues. CDR1 MDHEN and CDR2 SYDVKM come from the germline V gene. CDR3 region: CASSSRSRGMNTEAFF. As DNA, the CDR3 is TGTGCCAGCAGTTCTCGGAGCAGGGGGATGAACACTGAAGCTTTCTTT.

This clonotype came up many times. The rearrangement joins TRBV20-1 to TRBJ1-5; TRBD1 might be the D (6 bases). The CDR3 runs 16 residues. Trimming removed 0 bases at V and 4 bases at J, with 16 bases between. The germline V gene has CDR1 DFQATT and CDR2 SNEGSKA (reference sequence). Here the CDR3 reads CSARDNRAGLNQPQHF. The CDR3 DNA reads as TGCAGTGCTAGAGACAACAGGGCTGGGTTGAATCAGCCCCAGCATTTT.

Only a few counts were recorded for this clonotype. This chain joins TRBV20-1 and TRBJ2-1; D gene ambiguous. This CDR3 is built from 13 residues. V dropped 4 bases and J dropped 4 bases, with 11 bases sitting between them. Germline V gene sequence: CDR1 DFQATT, CDR2 SNEGSKA (reference sequence). The CDR3 reads CSAKKPLYNEQFF. The CDR3, as DNA: TGCAGTGCTAAAAAACCTTTATACAATGAGCAGTTCTTC.

The chain employs TRBV7-2 and TRBJ1-1, with TRBD1 as a possible D gene (5 bases). Per the germline V gene, CDR1 is SGHTA and CDR2 is FQGNSA. Trimming shortened V by 5 bases and J by 11 bases, and 15 bases separated the two germline ends. This CDR3 has 12 residues. Written as DNA, the CDR3 is TGTGCCAGCAGCCTCCAGGGTTTGGCGGCTTTCTTT. It codes for CASSLQGLAAFF.